The 27 T cell receptor beta chains below all came from one sample that was sequenced in a study of T cells in Graves' hyperthyroidism and ophthalmopathy. What was amplified from RNA transcripts were TCR beta CDR3 regions. HTBI primers were used for first-round RT-PCR of the TCR CDR3. TCRdb fed the multiplex PCR reads into MiXCR, producing one record per CDR3 protein. The table has 550,000 to 800,000 distinct CDR3 sequences, approximately 15% seen once. The material sequenced was blood. Receptor source: a man in his fifties or sixties with Graves' hyperthyroidism.

About this clonotype itself: With a much larger clone just one base away, this may be a read error. The V gene is TRBV20-1, the J gene TRBJ2-3; D might be TRBD1 or TRBD2, each matching 5 bases. Germline V gene lookup returns CDR1 DFQATT and CDR2 SNEGSKA (reference sequence). CDR3 length equals 15 residues. The CDR3 sequence: CSARGPGLSTDMQYF. The CDR3 coding sequence is TGCAGTGCTAGGGGACCGGGCCTAAGCACAGATATGCAGTATTTT.

This clonotype was detected ten times or more. J is TRBJ2-5 and V is TRBV10-3, with 8 bases matching TRBD2. The CDR3 has 12 residues. Germline loops: CDR1 ENHRY, CDR2 SYGVKD. Trimming removed 8 bases from V and 4 bases from J; junction bases left unmatched: 3. CDR3 nucleotide sequence: TGTGCCATCGGGACTAGGGGAGAGACCCAGTACTTC. The encoded protein is CAIGTRGETQYF.

J is TRBJ2-5 and V is TRBV7-6, with TRBD1 identical over 8 bases. Germline-derived CDR1 and CDR2 are SGHVS and FNYEAQ. With V trimmed by 1 base and J by 1 base, 5 bases remained unmatched. The CDR3 sequence is 16 residues long. CDR3 sequence reads: CASSLVWGQVQETQYF. In DNA, the CDR3 is TGTGCCAGCAGCTTAGTATGGGGACAGGTCCAAGAGACCCAGTACTTC.

The V gene is TRBV29-1, the J gene TRBJ1-2; TRBD1 might be the D (5 bases). Germline V gene data show CDR1 as SQVTM and CDR2 as ANQGSEA. CDR3 length: 12 amino acids. Deletions cut 0 bases from V and 7 bases from J, with 9 bases between. CDR3 in DNA: TGCAGCGTTGAAGATCATGGGGGTGGCTACACCTTC. The encoded protein is CSVEDHGGGYTF.

This clonotype was seen a few times. The V and J genes are TRBV6-2 or TRBV6-3 and TRBJ2-3; 11 positions agree with TRBD2. J lost 1 base, V lost 7 bases, and 13 bases had no gene match. The CDR3 is 18 amino acids. Germline lookup yields CDR1 MNHEY and CDR2 SVGEGT. CDR3 sequence: CASTELAGAAVGTDTQYF. In DNA form, the CDR3 reads TGTGCCAGCACCGAACTAGCGGGAGCTGCGGTTGGCACAGATACGCAGTATTTT.

This clonotype came up many times. One junction end does not reproduce the germline sequence, and a read error may be involved. The chain joins TRBV10-2 to TRBJ2-7; 11 bases are shared with TRBD2. Germline V gene lookup returns CDR1 WSHSY and CDR2 SAAADI. This CDR3 is 14 amino acids long. The CDR3 is CASSILAGANEQYF. The CDR3 coding sequence is TGCGCCAGCAGTATACTAGCGGGAGCAAATGAGCAATACTTC.

The rearrangement uses TRBV9 and TRBJ2-7; TRBD2 agrees at 9 bases. CDR3 size: 14 residues. V shed 4 bases and J 6 bases; nucleotides not matched to a gene: 8. CDR1 and CDR2 (germline): SGDLS, YYNGEE. The CDR3 loop is CASSPGSGRSEQYF. For the CDR3, the DNA is TGTGCCAGCAGCCCCGGGAGCGGGAGGTCCGAGCAGTACTTC.

The CDR3 loop is CASSLYASGKETQYF. CDR3 in DNA: TGTGCCAGCAGCTTGTACGCTAGCGGGAAAGAGACCCAGTACTTC. This chain links TRBV5-8 with TRBJ2-5; 9 bases line up with TRBD2. CDR3 length equals 15 residues. Looked up from germline, CDR1 is SGHTS and CDR2 is YDEGEE. V lost 1 base to trimming and J lost 3 bases; unmatched junction nucleotides: 4.

The V and J genes are TRBV7-2 and TRBJ2-5; D perhaps matches TRBD1 (6 bases). Germline V gene lookup returns CDR1 SGHTA and CDR2 FQGNSA. This CDR3 is built from 15 residues. The V gene lost 5 bases and the J gene lost 2 bases, with 15 bases spanning the gap. The DNA for the CDR3 is TGTGCCAGCAGCGGCAGGGGAAAGCTACAAGAGACCCAGTACTTC. Residues: CASSGRGKLQETQYF. The entire variable domain, with the rest obtained from reference TRBV7-2 and TRBJ2-5, is as follows: GAGVSQSPSNKVTEKGKDVELRCDPISGHTALYWYRQSLGQGLEFLIYFQGNSAPDKSGLPSDRFSAERTGGSVSTLTIQRTQQEDSAVYLCASSGRGKLQETQYFGPGTRLLVL.

V is TRBV28 and J is TRBJ2-3; either TRBD1 or TRBD2 may supply D (5 bases each). Germline CDR1 MDHEN, CDR2 SYDVKM. CDR3 length equals 13 residues. Trimming removed 10 bases from V and 6 bases from J, with 17 bases in between. The CDR3: CATEPPGTDTQYF. In nucleotides, the CDR3 is TGTGCCACCGAGCCTCCCGGGACGGATACGCAGTATTTT.

This clonotype has more than one count but fewer than ten. The J gene is TRBJ2-3, the V gene TRBV6-1; tentatively, D is TRBD1 or TRBD2 (6 bases each). Germline values: CDR1 MNHNS, CDR2 SASEGT. This CDR3 is built from 16 residues. Trimming shortened V by 2 bases and J by 3 bases, and 15 bases separated the two germline ends. The CDR3 coding sequence is TGTGCCAGCAGTGAATTTGGGGGGCCGTTGACAGATACGCAGTATTTT. Translated: CASSEFGGPLTDTQYF.

This clonotype has only a few counts. V and J are TRBV3-1 and TRBJ2-5; no definite D call. CDR1 is LGHDT and CDR2 is YNNKEL in the germline V gene (reference sequence). The CDR3 is 14 amino acids. V gave up 6 bases and J gave up 0 bases, with 11 bases separating them. The CDR3: CASRETGYQETQYF. In nucleotides, the CDR3 is TGTGCCAGCAGAGAGACCGGGTACCAAGAGACCCAGTACTTC.

This clonotype came up many times. The genes are TRBV20-1 and TRBJ2-3; 9 bases fit TRBD1. This CDR3 comprises 15 residues. Per germline, CDR1 DFQATT and CDR2 SNEGSKA (reference sequence). V shed 5 bases and J 3 bases; nucleotides not matched to a gene: 9. CDR3 DNA sequence: TGCAGTGCTCCCGGGACAGGGAAGGGTACAGATACGCAGTATTTT. It is translated as CSAPGTGKGTDTQYF.

This clonotype was detected only a few times. The V and J genes are TRBV7-3 and TRBJ2-1, with D possibly matching TRBD2 (6 bases). From germline, CDR1 is SGHTA and CDR2 FQGTGA. This CDR3 region has 17 residues. V lost 1 base and J 1 base, leaving 14 bases between the germline ends. CDR3 amino acids: CASSLRGVAGSYNEQFF. CDR3 DNA: TGTGCCAGCAGCTTAAGGGGCGTGGCGGGATCCTACAATGAGCAGTTCTTC.

This clonotype was seen ten or more times. The V gene is TRBV28, the J gene TRBJ2-7; 7 positions agree with TRBD1. CDR1 and CDR2 (germline): MDHEN, SYDVKM. J was trimmed by 0 bases and V by 7 bases; bases with no gene match: 9. There are 15 residues in the CDR3. The CDR3 is CASNTPGGSSYEQYF. CDR3 DNA: TGTGCCAGCAACACCCCAGGGGGTAGCTCCTACGAGCAGTACTTC.

This rearrangement joins TRBV19 to TRBJ1-5, with TRBD1 as a possible D gene (6 bases). Germline V lookup: CDR1 LNHDA, CDR2 SQIVND (reference sequence). V gave up 8 bases and J gave up 3 bases, with 14 bases separating them. The CDR3 covers 14 residues. This CDR3 is CASHQTGPNQPQHF. DNA for the CDR3: TGTGCCAGTCATCAGACAGGTCCCAATCAGCCCCAGCATTTT.

The V call is TRBV5-4, the J call TRBJ2-7; D gene uncertain. Between the trimmed V and J ends, which lost 5 bases and 6 bases, there was a span of 9 bases. The CDR3 loop spans 11 amino acids. Germline values: CDR1 SGHNT, CDR2 YYREEE (reference sequence). The CDR3 here is CASSGKGEQYF. In DNA, the CDR3 is TGTGCCAGCAGTGGAAAGGGCGAGCAGTACTTC.

The V and J genes are TRBV20-1 and TRBJ1-2; possibly TRBD1 for D (6 bases). Germline CDR1 DFQATT, CDR2 SNEGSKA (reference sequence). The V end lost 0 bases, the J end lost 6 bases, and 11 bases lay between the germline ends. The CDR3 totals 13 residues. Here the CDR3 reads CSARDLWTDGYTF. Written as DNA, the CDR3 is TGCAGTGCTAGAGATTTATGGACAGATGGCTACACCTTC.

This clonotype was detected many times. The chain couples TRBV27 to TRBJ1-6, with D unclear. CDR1 and CDR2 from the germline V gene are MNHEY and SMNVEV (reference sequence). The CDR3 totals 13 residues. Deletions cut 6 bases from V and 10 bases from J, with 13 bases between. The CDR3 DNA reads TGTGCCAGCAGACCGGGCCTCACGTCACCCCTCCACTTT. Encoded protein: CASRPGLTSPLHF.

At least ten counts were recorded for this clonotype. V and J are TRBV27 and TRBJ2-4; tentatively, D is TRBD2 (5 bases). Trimming pared 7 bases from V and 8 bases from J, leaving 18 bases between. This CDR3 is 14 amino acids long. The germline gives CDR1 MNHEY, CDR2 SMNVEV (reference sequence). DNA for the CDR3: TGTGCCAGCACCCGATTCGCCGGACTGGACATTCAGTACTTC. It yields the protein CASTRFAGLDIQYF.

The rearrangement links TRBV4-2 to TRBJ1-1, with 9 positions matching TRBD1. CDR1 LGHNA and CDR2 YNFKEQ come from the germline V gene. Unmatched junction bases numbered 9, after V lost 4 bases and J lost 3 bases. There are 16 residues in the CDR3. The DNA for the CDR3 is TGTGCCAGCAGCCTACAGGGGGCAAGAGGGGACACTGAAGCTTTCTTT. Amino acids: CASSLQGARGDTEAFF.

This clonotype was counted once. The chain recombines TRBV11-2 with TRBJ2-5; D could derive from TRBD1 or TRBD2 (5 bases each). The CDR3 runs 14 residues. The germline CDR1 and CDR2 sequences are SGHAT and FQNNGV. Deletions cut 1 base from V and 3 bases from J, with 9 bases between. The DNA for the CDR3 is TGTGCCAGCAGCTTAGGAGGGACCAAAGAGACCCAGTACTTC. Translating gives CASSLGGTKETQYF. Full variable domain (rest looked up from reference TRBV11-2 and TRBJ2-5): EAGVAQSPRYKIIEKRQSVAFWCNPISGHATLYWYQQILGQGPKLLIQFQNNGVVDDSQLPKDRFSAERLKGVDSTLKIQPAKLEDSAVYLCASSLGGTKETQYFGPGTRLLVL.

This clonotype came up many times. J is TRBJ2-5 and V is TRBV4-3, with 7 bases matching TRBD2. V lost 0 bases to trimming and J lost 4 bases; unmatched junction nucleotides: 8. The CDR3 contains 16 residues. Germline loops: CDR1 LGHNA, CDR2 YSLEER. DNA of the CDR3: TGCGCCAGCAGCCAAGAGGGGACTAACCCGATAGAGACCCAGTACTTC. Its translation is CASSQEGTNPIETQYF.

At least ten counts were recorded for this clonotype. The chain joins TRBV12-3 or TRBV12-4 to TRBJ1-5; the match to TRBD1 covers 9 bases. Trimming cost V 6 bases and J 6 bases; bases outside gene matches: 6. The CDR3 has 14 residues. The CDR3 coding sequence is TGTGCCAGCAGGAGAACAGGGGGCGGTCAGCCCCAGCATTTT. Protein sequence: CASRRTGGGQPQHF.

The chain combines TRBV7-9 with TRBJ1-2; tentative D call: TRBD1 (6 bases). V was trimmed by 7 bases and J by 7 bases, leaving 16 bases between them. This CDR3 comprises 13 residues. Germline V gene sequence: CDR1 SEHNR, CDR2 FQNEAQ (reference sequence). The CDR3 spells CASKGGGLGGYTF. The CDR3 nucleotides are TGTGCCAGCAAAGGTGGGGGGCTCGGTGGCTACACCTTC.

This clonotype appeared a few times. J is TRBJ1-2 and V is TRBV4-1, with unresolved D. Trimming took 0 bases from V and 4 from J, leaving 6 bases between them. The CDR3 sequence is 13 residues long. Looked up from germline, CDR1 is MGHRA and CDR2 is YSYEKL. The CDR3 DNA reads as TGCGCCAGCAGCCAAGAGATAGTCTATGGCTACACCTTC. Encoded protein: CASSQEIVYGYTF.

The genes are TRBV7-9 and TRBJ1-4, with D possibly matching TRBD1 (6 bases). The germline gives CDR1 SEHNR, CDR2 FQNEAQ (reference sequence). V was trimmed by 1 base and J by 8 bases, leaving 14 bases between them. The CDR3 consists of 15 residues. The CDR3: CASSLGQQGREKLFF. CDR3 DNA: TGTGCCAGCAGCTTAGGACAACAGGGAAGGGAAAAACTGTTTTTT. Filled out from reference TRBV7-9 and TRBJ1-4, the complete variable domain reads DTGVSQNPRHKITKRGQNVTFRCDPISEHNRLYWYRQTLGQGPEFLTYFQNEAQLEKSRLLSDRFSAERPKGSFSTLEIQRTEQGDSAMYLCASSLGQQGREKLFFGSGTQLSVL.